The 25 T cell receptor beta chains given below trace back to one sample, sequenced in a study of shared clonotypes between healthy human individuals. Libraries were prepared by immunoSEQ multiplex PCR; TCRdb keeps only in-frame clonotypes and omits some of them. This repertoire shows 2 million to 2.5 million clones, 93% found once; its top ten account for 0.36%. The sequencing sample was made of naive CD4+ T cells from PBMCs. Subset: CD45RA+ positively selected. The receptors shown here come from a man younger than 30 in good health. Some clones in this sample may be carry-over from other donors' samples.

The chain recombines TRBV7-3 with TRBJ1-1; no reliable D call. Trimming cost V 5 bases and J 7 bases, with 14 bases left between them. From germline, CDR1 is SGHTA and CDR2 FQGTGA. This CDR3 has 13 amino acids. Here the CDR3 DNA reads TGTGCCAGCAGCCCCTCCCCGGGCGTTGAAGCTTTCTTT. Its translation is CASSPSPGVEAFF.

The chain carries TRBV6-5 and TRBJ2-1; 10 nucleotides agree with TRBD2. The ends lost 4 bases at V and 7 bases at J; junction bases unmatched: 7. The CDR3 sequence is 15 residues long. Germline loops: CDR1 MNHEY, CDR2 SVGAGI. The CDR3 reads CASSSVAGGENEQFF. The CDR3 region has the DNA TGTGCCAGCAGTTCCGTAGCGGGAGGAGAAAATGAGCAGTTCTTC.

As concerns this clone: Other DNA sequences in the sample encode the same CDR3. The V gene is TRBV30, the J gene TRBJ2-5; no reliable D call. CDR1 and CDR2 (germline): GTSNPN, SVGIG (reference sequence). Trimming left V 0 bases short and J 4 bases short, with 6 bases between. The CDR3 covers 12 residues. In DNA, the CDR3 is TGTGCCTGGAGTGTGGGGTCAGAGACCCAGTACTTC. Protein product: CAWSVGSETQYF.

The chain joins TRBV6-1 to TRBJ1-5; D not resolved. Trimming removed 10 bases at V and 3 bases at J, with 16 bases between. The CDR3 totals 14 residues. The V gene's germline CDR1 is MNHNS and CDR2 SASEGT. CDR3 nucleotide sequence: TGTGCCATCGCGCCGGGGAACTTCAATCAGCCCCAGCATTTT. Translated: CAIAPGNFNQPQHF.

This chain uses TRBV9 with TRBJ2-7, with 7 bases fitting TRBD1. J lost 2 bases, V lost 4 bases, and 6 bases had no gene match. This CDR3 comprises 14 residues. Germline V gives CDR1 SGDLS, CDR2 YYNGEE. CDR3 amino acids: CASSRGQQTYEQYF. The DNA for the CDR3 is TGTGCCAGCAGCAGGGGACAGCAAACCTACGAGCAGTACTTC.

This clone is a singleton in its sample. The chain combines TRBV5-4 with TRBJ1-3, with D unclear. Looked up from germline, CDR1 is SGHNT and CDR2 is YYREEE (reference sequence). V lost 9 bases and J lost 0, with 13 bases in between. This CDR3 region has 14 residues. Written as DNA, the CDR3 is TGTGCCATACACGTGCGGAGCTCTGGAAACACCATATATTTT. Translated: CAIHVRSSGNTIYF.

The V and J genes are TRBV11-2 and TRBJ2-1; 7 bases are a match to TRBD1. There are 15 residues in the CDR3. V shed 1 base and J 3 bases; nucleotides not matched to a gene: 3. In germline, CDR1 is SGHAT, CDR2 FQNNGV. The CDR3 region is CASSLAGGFYNEQFF. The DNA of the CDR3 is TGTGCCAGCAGCTTAGCAGGGGGTTTCTACAATGAGCAGTTCTTC.

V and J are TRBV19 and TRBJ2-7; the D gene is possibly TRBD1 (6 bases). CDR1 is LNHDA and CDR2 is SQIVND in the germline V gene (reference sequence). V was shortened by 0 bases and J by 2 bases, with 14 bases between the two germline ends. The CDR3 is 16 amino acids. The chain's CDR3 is CASSIDLTGSTYEQYF. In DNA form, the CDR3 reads TGTGCCAGTAGTATAGATCTAACAGGGTCGACCTACGAGCAGTACTTC.

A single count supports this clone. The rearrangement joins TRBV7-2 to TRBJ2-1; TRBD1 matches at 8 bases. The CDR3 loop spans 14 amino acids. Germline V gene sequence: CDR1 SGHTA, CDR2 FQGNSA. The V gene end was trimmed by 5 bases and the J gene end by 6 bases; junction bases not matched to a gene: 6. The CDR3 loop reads CASSQSGTGNEQFF. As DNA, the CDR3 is TGTGCCAGCAGCCAATCCGGGACAGGCAATGAGCAGTTCTTC.

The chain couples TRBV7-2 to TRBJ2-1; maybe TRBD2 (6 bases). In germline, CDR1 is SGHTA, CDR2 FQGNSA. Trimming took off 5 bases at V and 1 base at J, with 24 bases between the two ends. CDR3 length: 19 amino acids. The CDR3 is CASSPRGTGATRSYNEQFF. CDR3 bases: TGTGCCAGCAGCCCACGGGGGACGGGAGCGACAAGATCCTACAATGAGCAGTTCTTC.

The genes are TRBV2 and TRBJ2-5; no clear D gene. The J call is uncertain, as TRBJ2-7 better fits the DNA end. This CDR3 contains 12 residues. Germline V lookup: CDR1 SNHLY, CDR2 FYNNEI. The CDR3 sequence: CASSRESYEQYF. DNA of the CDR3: TGTGCCAGCAGTCGTGAGTCCTACGAGCAGTACTTC.

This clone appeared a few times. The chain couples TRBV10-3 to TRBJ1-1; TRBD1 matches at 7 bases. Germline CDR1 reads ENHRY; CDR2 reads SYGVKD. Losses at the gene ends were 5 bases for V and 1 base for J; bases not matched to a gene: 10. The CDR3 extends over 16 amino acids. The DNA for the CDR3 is TGTGCCATCAGTCCCGGGACAGTGAGCGGGAACACTGAAGCTTTCTTT. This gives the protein CAISPGTVSGNTEAFF.

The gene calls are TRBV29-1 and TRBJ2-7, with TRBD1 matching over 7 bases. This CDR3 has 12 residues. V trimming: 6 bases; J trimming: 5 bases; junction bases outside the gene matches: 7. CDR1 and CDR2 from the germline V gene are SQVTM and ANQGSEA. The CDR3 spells CSVATGAHEQYF. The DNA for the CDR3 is TGCAGCGTCGCCACAGGGGCCCACGAGCAGTACTTC.

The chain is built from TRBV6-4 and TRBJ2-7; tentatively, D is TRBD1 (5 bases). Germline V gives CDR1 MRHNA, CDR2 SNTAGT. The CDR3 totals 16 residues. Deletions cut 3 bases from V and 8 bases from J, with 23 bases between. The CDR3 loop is CASSDPPRAIRCKQYF. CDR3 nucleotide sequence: TGTGCCAGCAGTGATCCTCCCAGGGCAATACGATGTAAGCAGTACTTC.

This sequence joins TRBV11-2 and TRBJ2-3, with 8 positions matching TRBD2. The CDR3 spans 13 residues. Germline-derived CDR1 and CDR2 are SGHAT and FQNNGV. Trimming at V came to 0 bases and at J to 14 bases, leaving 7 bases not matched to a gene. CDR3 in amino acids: CASSLDQSGSPYF. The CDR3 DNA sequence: TGTGCCAGCAGCTTAGATCAGAGCGGGAGCCCGTATTTT. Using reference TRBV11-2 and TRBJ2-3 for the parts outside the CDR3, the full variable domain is EAGVAQSPRYKIIEKRQSVAFWCNPISGHATLYWYQQILGQGPKLLIQFQNNGVVDDSQLPKDRFSAERLKGVDSTLKIQPAKLEDSAVYLCASSLDQSGSPYFGPGTRLTVL.

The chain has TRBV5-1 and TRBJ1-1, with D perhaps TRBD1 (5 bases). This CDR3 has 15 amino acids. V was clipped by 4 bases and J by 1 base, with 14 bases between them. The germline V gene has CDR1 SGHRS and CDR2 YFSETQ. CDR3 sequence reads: CASSPRGQQNTEAFF. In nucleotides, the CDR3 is TGCGCCAGCAGCCCAAGGGGTCAACAGAACACTGAAGCTTTCTTT.

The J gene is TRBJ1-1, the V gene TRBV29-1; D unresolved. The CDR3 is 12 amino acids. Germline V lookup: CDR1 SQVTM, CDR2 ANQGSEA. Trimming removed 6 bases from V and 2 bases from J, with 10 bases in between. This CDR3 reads CSVEIPNTEAFF. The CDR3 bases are TGCAGCGTCGAGATACCTAACACTGAAGCTTTCTTT.

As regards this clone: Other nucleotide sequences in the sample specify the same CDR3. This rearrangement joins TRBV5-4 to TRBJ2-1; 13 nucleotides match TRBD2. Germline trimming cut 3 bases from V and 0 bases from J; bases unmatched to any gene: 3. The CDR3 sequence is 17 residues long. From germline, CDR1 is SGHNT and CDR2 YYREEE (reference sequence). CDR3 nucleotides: TGTGCCAGCAGCTCGTGGACTAGCGGGAGCTCCTACAATGAGCAGTTCTTC. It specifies CASSSWTSGSSYNEQFF.

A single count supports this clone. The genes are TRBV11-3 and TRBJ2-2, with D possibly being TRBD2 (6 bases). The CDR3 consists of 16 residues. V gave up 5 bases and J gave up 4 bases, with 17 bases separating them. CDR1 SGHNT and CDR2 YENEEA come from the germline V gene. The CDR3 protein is CASSTLVDGGTGELFF. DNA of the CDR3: TGTGCCAGCAGCACCTTAGTGGACGGGGGCACCGGGGAGCTGTTTTTT.

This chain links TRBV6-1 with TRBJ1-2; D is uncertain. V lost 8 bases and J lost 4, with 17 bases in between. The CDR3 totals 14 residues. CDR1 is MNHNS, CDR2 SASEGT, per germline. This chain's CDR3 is CASPFPGGPYGYTF. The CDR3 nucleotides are TGTGCCAGCCCCTTTCCCGGAGGTCCCTATGGCTACACCTTC.

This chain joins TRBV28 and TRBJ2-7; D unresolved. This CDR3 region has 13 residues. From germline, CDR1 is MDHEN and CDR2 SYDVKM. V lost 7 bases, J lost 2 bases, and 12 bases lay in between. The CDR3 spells CASTSSAAYEQYF. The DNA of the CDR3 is TGTGCCAGCACCTCCAGCGCGGCCTACGAGCAGTACTTC.

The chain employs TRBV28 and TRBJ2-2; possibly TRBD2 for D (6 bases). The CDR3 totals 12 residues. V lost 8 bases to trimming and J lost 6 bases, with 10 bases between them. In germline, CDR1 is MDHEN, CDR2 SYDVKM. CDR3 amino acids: CASWRDAGELFF. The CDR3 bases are TGTGCCAGCTGGCGGGATGCCGGGGAGCTGTTTTTT. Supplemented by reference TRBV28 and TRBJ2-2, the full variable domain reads DVKVTQSSRYLVKRTGEKVFLECVQDMDHENMFWYRQDPGLGLRLIYFSYDVKMKEKGDIPEGYSVSREKKERFSLILESASTNQTSMYLCASWRDAGELFFGEGSRLTVL.

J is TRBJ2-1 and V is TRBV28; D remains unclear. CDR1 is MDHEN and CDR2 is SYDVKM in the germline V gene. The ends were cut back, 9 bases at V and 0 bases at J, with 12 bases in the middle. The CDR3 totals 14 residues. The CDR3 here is CASCIVNSYNEQFF. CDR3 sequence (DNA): TGTGCCAGTTGCATAGTGAACTCCTACAATGAGCAGTTCTTC.

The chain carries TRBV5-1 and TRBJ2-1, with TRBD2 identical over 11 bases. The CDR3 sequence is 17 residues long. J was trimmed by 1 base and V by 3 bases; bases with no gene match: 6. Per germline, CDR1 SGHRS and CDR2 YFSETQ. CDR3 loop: CASSSTPSGRSYNEQFF. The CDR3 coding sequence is TGCGCCAGCAGCTCGACCCCTAGCGGGAGGTCCTACAATGAGCAGTTCTTC.

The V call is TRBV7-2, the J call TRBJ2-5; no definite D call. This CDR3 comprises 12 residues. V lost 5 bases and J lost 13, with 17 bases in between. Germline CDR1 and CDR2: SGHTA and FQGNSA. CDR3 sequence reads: CASSPLFGPGYF. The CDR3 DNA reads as TGTGCCAGCAGCCCCTTGTTCGGGCCGGGGTACTTC.